This T cell receptor (beta chain) originates from a study of blood T cell repertoires in COVID-19. Study overall: The United States, Italy and Spain supplied acute and convalescent COVID-19 samples. Sample material is recorded as cDNA or gDNA derived from T cells, B-cell-depleted T cells, or PBMCs.

In the authors' workflow: Reference gene primer amplification gave nucleated cell count estimates. Here immunoSEQ multiplex PCR was the method, and the copy in TCRdb shows in-frame clones only, minus some. The V and J calls and clone size were taken over from that table, and D and trimming were inferred from the DNA. The sample carries approximately 110,000 clones, 81% recorded once. Germline V gene sequence: CDR1 SGHRS, CDR2 YFSETQ. The CDR3 contains 15 residues. V was pared by 4 bases and J by 2 bases, with 14 bases between. Sequencing input: peripheral blood. The clonotype comes from a woman in her 70s with acute or convalescent COVID-19. The chain combines TRBV5-1 with TRBJ2-3, with D perhaps matching TRBD2 (6 bases). CDR3 loop: CASSPSGPDTDTQYF. The CDR3 region has the DNA TGCGCCAGCAGCCCGAGCGGGCCGGACACAGATACGCAGTATTTT.